This T cell receptor beta chain came from a study of control samples from healthy donors and cancer patients. Assay used: immunoSEQ multiplex PCR; TCRdb lists only in-frame clones, some missing. The sample holds about 180,000 clones, approximately 94% seen once. This CDR3 has 14 amino acids. Germline CDR1 MNHEY, CDR2 SVGEGT. V was clipped by 0 bases and J by 7 bases, with 10 bases between them. The V call is TRBV6-2 or TRBV6-3, the J call TRBJ1-5, with unresolved D. The sequence came from a man aged 30 to 45 in good health. The sample taken for sequencing was blood. CDR3 DNA: TGTGCCAGCAGTTACTCGGGCAGGTCACAGCCCCAGCATTTT. Protein sequence: CASSYSGRSQPQHF.